This entry features one T cell receptor (beta chain) sequence. What it recognizes is unknown. These data are taken from a study of cytomegalovirus exposure and HLA in healthy donors. Study-wide context: Unique TCRs numbering around 85 million, obtained from HLA-typed donors, made up an early data release.

Vbeta (60) and Jbeta (13) primers were used in the PCR. Using immunoSEQ multiplex PCR, the repertoire was profiled, and TCRdb retains in-frame clones only, with some absent. The sample consists of about 120,000 clones, around two thirds of them appearing once. Study-wide results and caveats: With DRB1 most and HLA-C fewest, TCR association rates differed between HLA loci in a later analysis.

J was trimmed by 0 bases and V by 5 bases; bases with no gene match: 10. This CDR3 has 17 amino acids. Per the germline V gene, CDR1 is SGHTA and CDR2 is FQGNSA. This TCR derives from a woman aged 40 to 55 in good health and CMV-seropositive. The specimen was PBMCs. This chain uses TRBV7-2 with TRBJ1-3; TRBD1 aligns across 7 bases. The CDR3 protein is CASSRRTGELSGNTIYF. The CDR3 bases are TGTGCCAGCAGCCGGAGGACAGGTGAACTCTCTGGAAACACCATATATTTT.